This T cell receptor (beta chain) was recorded in a study of neoadjuvant anti-PD-1 for oral cavity cancer (dated by TCRdb to the early 2020s). About the full investigation: Patients mostly received three to four biweekly doses of nivolumab at 3 mg/kg before curative-intent surgical resection. For patients who did not progress, a fourth nivolumab dose was given around day 43, followed by definitive surgical resection on days 50-56. Patients with complete response, partial response or stable disease by RECIST 1.1 were defined as responders, whereas patients with progression were defined as non-responders. An approximately 31% response rate was observed in the parent correlative cohort, in which more than nine patients were included.

General study outcomes and caveats: After neoadjuvant nivolumab, T cell clonality (Gini index) in PBMCs was significantly higher in non-responders than in responders. TCR analyses included only a few patients per response group, and the authors called for larger cohorts for validation. Higher pretreatment blood TCRbeta clonality and lower post-treatment tumor TCRbeta clonality were correlated with higher pretreatment blood Treg/Th17 ratios.

For deep sequencing of PBMC libraries, mostly 400 to 550 ng of input genomic DNA was used, and six replicates were run per sample. The immunoSEQ hsTCRbeta kit was used to prepare TCRbeta libraries, following the manufacturer's instructions. The finished libraries were brought together in one pool at around 3.1 nM, which was then read using an Illumina NovaSeq 6000 S4 flow cell. The published analysis was carried out like this. The immunoSEQ Analyzer handled quality control and preprocessing of the raw data. The analysis was restricted to productive rearrangements, with each unique CDR3 amino acid sequence defining a clonotype. Using the R package tcR, the researchers computed the Gini-Simpson index as their estimate of repertoire clonality. Gini indices were compared with Student's t test, and associations with tumor size change were assessed by Pearson correlation. TCRdb retrieved this table from immuneACCESS and kept in-frame rearrangements only. Not all clones are present; in checked studies, unresolved V genes account for under half, and no reason is known for the remainder. The V and J calls and the clone size are those of that table, but D and trimming were determined from the DNA. The table for this sample lists 15,000 or so clones; roughly 69% of them were counted only once. Around 3.2% of the sample goes to the ten largest clones.

According to the study, the label for this sample's time point signals: before neoadjuvant nivolumab. Patients had been newly diagnosed with stage II-IVA oral cavity squamous cell carcinoma, and no prior systemic or radiation treatment had been given to the patients. The cohort was composed of patients with HPV-negative, locally advanced oral cavity squamous cell carcinoma. No culture maintenance or expansion was done, as the peripheral blood mononuclear cells went straight to analysis. Samples were obtained from a longitudinal correlative study of a single-arm phase II trial of neoadjuvant nivolumab in oral cavity squamous cell carcinoma. Genomic DNA-based TCRbeta sequencing was performed on subject-matched pre- and post-treatment PBMCs and tumors from three responders and three non-responders. Peripheral blood mononuclear cells were collected before nivolumab treatment and were collected again after treatment, at the time of surgery. The Maxwell RSC DNA from Cells kit was used to isolate genomic DNA from PBMCs.

To note about this clone: Which antigen it targets is not known. No base quality information exists; no much larger clone differs at one position.

As encoded in the germline V gene, CDR1 is SNHLY while CDR2 is FYNNEI. The junction carries 11 bases between V and J, which are trimmed by 3 bases and 0 bases respectively. The CDR3, from cysteine to phenylalanine, totals 16 residues. Here the CDR3 DNA is all that survives: 48 bases in frame from base 1. The receptor chain draws on TRBV2 and TRBJ1-4, with the D gene too uncertain to name. The material was PBMCs, obtained before nivolumab (anti-PD-1) treatment. This clonotype originated in a person between 40 and 79 years old with oral cavity squamous cell carcinoma. The sequenced DNA is TGTGCCAGCAGTGACAGCAGGATTGCAACTAATGAAAAACTGTTTTTT. Its translation reads: CASSDSRIATNEKLFF.